These 32 T cell receptor beta chains share one sample of origin, sequenced in a study of T cell responses to AZD1222 COVID-19 vaccine. TCRdb keeps only in-frame clones here, not all; method: immunoSEQ multiplex PCR. The table has around 99,000 clones, about nine tenths seen once. Here the sequenced sample was peripheral blood, taken on day 0 of AZD1222 vaccination. Source of these receptors: an adult in good health.

This chain connects TRBV5-1 to TRBJ1-4; a possible D gene is TRBD1 (6 bases). CDR1 is SGHRS, CDR2 YFSETQ, per germline. Trimming took 5 bases from V and 8 from J, leaving 13 bases between them. The CDR3 sequence is 13 residues long. CDR3 in DNA: TGCGCCAGCAGTTACTTGACAGGAGAAAAACTGTTTTTT. It specifies CASSYLTGEKLFF.

This chain connects TRBV7-2 to TRBJ1-6; D not certain. The V and J ends lost 6 bases and 8 bases respectively, with 8 bases between them. The CDR3 is 12 amino acids. Germline loops: CDR1 SGHTA, CDR2 FQGNSA. For the CDR3, the DNA is TGTGCCAGCAGTGACGGGTATTCACCCCTCCACTTT. It is translated as CASSDGYSPLHF.

The V and J genes are TRBV19 and TRBJ1-2; D is possibly TRBD1 (5 bases). Germline V gives CDR1 LNHDA, CDR2 SQIVND (reference sequence). The CDR3 totals 13 residues. Trimming removed 10 bases at V and 2 bases at J, with 14 bases between. As DNA, the CDR3 is TGTGCCACCGGGAGGGGTGGCAACTATGGCTACACCTTC. Translated, it gives CATGRGGNYGYTF.

This clone has just one count. J is TRBJ2-7 and V is TRBV14; unclear D gene. CDR3 length: 12 residues. V gave up 1 base and J gave up 2 bases, with 3 bases separating them. CDR1 and CDR2 from the germline V gene are SGHDN and FVKESK. CDR3 coding DNA: TGTGCCAGCAGCCAAGTAACCTACGAGCAGTACTTC. This translates into CASSQVTYEQYF.

This sequence joins TRBV29-1 and TRBJ2-7; the D call may be TRBD1 or TRBD2 (5 bases each). Germline loops: CDR1 SQVTM, CDR2 ANQGSEA. The CDR3 loop spans 14 amino acids. The V gene lost 2 bases and the J gene lost 1 base, with 12 bases spanning the gap. The chain's CDR3 is CSVETGTASYEQYF. The CDR3 DNA follows: TGCAGCGTTGAAACCGGGACGGCATCCTACGAGCAGTACTTC.

The gene calls are TRBV20-1 and TRBJ1-1; no clear D gene. The CDR3 runs to 12 residues. Trimming cost V 3 bases and J 2 bases, with 7 bases left between them. Germline CDR1 is DFQATT and CDR2 is SNEGSKA (reference sequence). The CDR3 loop is CSASLTNTEAFF. In DNA form, the CDR3 reads TGCAGTGCTAGTCTTACTAACACTGAAGCTTTCTTT.

This chain joins TRBV7-9 and TRBJ1-4; 7 nucleotides agree with TRBD1. The CDR3 consists of 12 residues. From germline, CDR1 is SEHNR and CDR2 FQNEAQ (reference sequence). The trim removed 5 bases at V and 7 bases at J, leaving 1 base unmatched. DNA of the CDR3: TGTGCCAGCAGCGGGGACAGTGAAAAACTGTTTTTT. It yields the protein CASSGDSEKLFF.

The gene calls are TRBV27 and TRBJ2-7; D not resolved. The CDR3 is 14 residues long. Between the trimmed V and J ends, which lost 5 bases and 4 bases, there was a span of 15 bases. The germline V gene has CDR1 MNHEY and CDR2 SMNVEV (reference sequence). The CDR3 loop reads CASSPRPGQYEQYF. DNA of the CDR3: TGTGCCAGCAGTCCACGACCGGGTCAATACGAGCAGTACTTC.

This clone was counted a single time. The CDR3 loop is CASRRNYDSYEQYF. The CDR3 DNA reads TGTGCCAGCAGACGGAACTACGACTCCTACGAGCAGTACTTC. V gene TRBV6-5 combines with J gene TRBJ2-7; D call uncertain. V was pared by 6 bases and J by 0 bases, with 12 bases between. The germline V gene encodes CDR1 MNHEY and CDR2 SVGAGI. The CDR3 has 14 amino acids.

The sample holds one count of this clone. The CDR3 sequence is CASSRSANEKLFF. The DNA for the CDR3 is TGTGCCAGCAGTCGTTCCGCTAATGAAAAACTGTTTTTT. This chain uses TRBV2 with TRBJ1-4; D is undetermined. The CDR3 extends over 13 amino acids. Deletions cut 5 bases from V and 3 bases from J, with 7 bases between. Germline values: CDR1 SNHLY, CDR2 FYNNEI. Supplemented by reference TRBV2 and TRBJ1-4, the full variable domain reads EPEVTQTPSHQVTQMGQEVILRCVPISNHLYFYWYRQILGQKVEFLVSFYNNEISEKSEIFDDQFSVERPDGSNFTLKIRSTKLEDSAMYFCASSRSANEKLFFGSGTQLSVL.

V usage is TRBV6-5 and J usage is TRBJ1-2, with TRBD1 as a possible D gene (5 bases). V gave up 0 bases and J gave up 1 base, with 12 bases separating them. The CDR3 sequence is 16 residues long. The germline V gene has CDR1 MNHEY and CDR2 SVGAGI. Here the CDR3 DNA reads TGTGCCAGCAGTTACTCCGGGGGGACTGTTAACTATGGCTACACCTTC. It translates to CASSYSGGTVNYGYTF.

The chain joins TRBV5-8 to TRBJ2-5; the D gene is possibly TRBD2 (5 bases). The CDR3 has 15 residues. V lost 0 bases and J lost 1, with 10 bases in between. Germline lookup yields CDR1 SGHTS and CDR2 YDEGEE. As DNA, the CDR3 is TGTGCCAGCAGCTTGGGAGGCGGGCTCCAAGAGACCCAGTACTTC. Translation gives CASSLGGGLQETQYF. The full variable domain, in which reference TRBV5-8 and TRBJ2-5 provide the parts outside the CDR3, is EAGVTQSPTHLIKTRGQQATLRCSPISGHTSVYWYQQALGLGLQFLLWYDEGEERNRGNFPPRFSGRQFPNYSSELNVNALELEDSALYLCASSLGGGLQETQYFGPGTRLLVL.

The chain joins TRBV6-5 to TRBJ1-2; possibly TRBD1 for D (5 bases). V lost 6 bases to trimming and J lost 8 bases, with 16 bases between them. There are 13 residues in the CDR3. Germline CDR1 reads MNHEY; CDR2 reads SVGAGI. This CDR3 is CASSRTGRGGYTF. The CDR3 DNA reads TGTGCCAGCAGCCGGACGGGGCGGGGAGGCTACACCTTC.

This clone was seen only a few times. The chain links TRBV4-1 to TRBJ1-1; no clear D. Germline CDR1 MGHRA, CDR2 YSYEKL. V lost 0 bases and J 10 bases, leaving 18 bases between the germline ends. The CDR3 is made up of 15 amino acids. The CDR3 here is CASSQEADGNYGAFF. The CDR3 coding sequence is TGCGCCAGCAGCCAAGAGGCCGATGGTAATTACGGAGCTTTCTTT.

The chain recombines TRBV15 with TRBJ2-7, with D possibly being TRBD2 (6 bases). CDR1 LNHNV and CDR2 YYDKDF come from the germline V gene (reference sequence). CDR3 length: 15 residues. V was shortened by 0 bases and J by 1 base, with 10 bases between the two germline ends. This CDR3 reads CATSRDGRTSYEQYF. The CDR3, as DNA: TGTGCCACCAGCAGAGATGGGAGGACTTCCTACGAGCAGTACTTC.

The V call is TRBV7-2, the J call TRBJ2-1; D unclear. Deletions cut 1 base from V and 9 bases from J, with 10 bases between. CDR1 and CDR2 from the germline V gene are SGHTA and FQGNSA. CDR3 size: 13 residues. CDR3 nucleotide sequence: TGTGCCAGCAGCTTAGGTTGGGTCGCTGAGCAGTTCTTC. Amino acid sequence: CASSLGWVAEQFF.

This clone was counted a single time. V usage is TRBV19 and J usage is TRBJ1-1; D is possibly TRBD1 (5 bases). The CDR3 loop spans 14 amino acids. The germline CDR1 and CDR2 sequences are LNHDA and SQIVND (reference sequence). Trimming left V 6 bases short and J 1 base short, with 12 bases between. In DNA form, the CDR3 reads TGTGCCAGTAGAGCCAGGGTATGGAACACTGAAGCTTTCTTT. Translated, it gives CASRARVWNTEAFF.

The V and J genes are TRBV3-1 (or the pseudogene TRBV3-2) and TRBJ2-7, with D possibly matching TRBD1 (6 bases). The CDR3 is made up of 15 amino acids. CDR1 LGHDT and CDR2 YNNKEL come from the germline V gene (reference sequence). Trimming took 3 bases from V and 0 from J, leaving 12 bases between them. This CDR3 reads CASSQSGQISYEQYF. The CDR3 coding sequence is TGTGCCAGCAGCCAGTCCGGACAGATCTCCTACGAGCAGTACTTC.

Comment on this clone: The same CDR3 can be traced to other DNA sequences in this sample. V gene TRBV7-8 combines with J gene TRBJ1-2; D unresolved. This CDR3 is built from 13 residues. V gave up 1 base and J gave up 4 bases, with 7 bases separating them. Germline-derived CDR1 and CDR2 are SGHVS and FQNEAQ. The CDR3 bases are TGTGCCAGCAGCTTAGGCCAGATCTATGGCTACACCTTC. It encodes CASSLGQIYGYTF.

The chain uses TRBV5-1 and TRBJ2-7; 10 nucleotides align to TRBD2. Per the germline V gene, CDR1 is SGHRS and CDR2 is YFSETQ. Trimming at V came to 0 bases and at J to 4 bases, leaving 10 bases not matched to a gene. This CDR3 has 17 amino acids. In nucleotides, the CDR3 is TGCGCCAGCAGCTTGGACATCCGGGCTAGCGGGAGTTACGAGCAGTACTTC. Protein sequence: CASSLDIRASGSYEQYF. Full variable domain (remainder filled in from reference TRBV5-1 and TRBJ2-7): KAGVTQTPRYLIKTRGQQVTLSCSPISGHRSVSWYQQTPGQGLQFLFEYFSETQRNKGNFPGRFSGRQFSNSRSEMNVSTLELGDSALYLCASSLDIRASGSYEQYFGPGTRLTVT.

This clone turned up a few times. V gene TRBV5-1 combines with J gene TRBJ2-7; the match to TRBD2 covers 10 bases. Germline V CDR1 and CDR2: SGHRS, YFSETQ. The CDR3 totals 14 residues. Germline trimming cut 1 base from V and 3 bases from J; bases unmatched to any gene: 1. This CDR3 reads CASSLSSGSYEQYF. DNA for the CDR3: TGCGCCAGCAGCTTGTCTAGCGGGAGCTACGAGCAGTACTTC.

The chain has TRBV29-1 and TRBJ2-7; no clear D. The CDR3 has 14 amino acids. Germline-derived CDR1 and CDR2 are SQVTM and ANQGSEA. V was shortened by 3 bases and J by 0 bases, with 12 bases between the two germline ends. This CDR3 is CSVDSQDSSYEQYF. CDR3 nucleotides: TGCAGCGTTGATTCTCAGGATAGCTCCTACGAGCAGTACTTC.

V is TRBV9 and J is TRBJ1-1, with D unclear. Germline CDR1 and CDR2: SGDLS and YYNGEE. The CDR3 runs 17 residues. The V end lost 0 bases, the J end lost 0 bases, and 15 bases lay between the germline ends. The CDR3 region is CASSVAPRLVMNTEAFF. CDR3 DNA sequence: TGTGCCAGCAGCGTAGCTCCCCGCTTGGTAATGAACACTGAAGCTTTCTTT.

This chain uses TRBV7-9 with TRBJ1-6, with D hard to call. Germline V lookup: CDR1 SEHNR, CDR2 FQNEAQ (reference sequence). With 1 base removed from V and 6 bases from J, the gap between germline ends came to 13 bases. The CDR3 runs 16 residues. Here the CDR3 DNA reads TGTGCCAGCAGCTTAGTATCCGGTCAGCCTAATTCACCCCTCCACTTT. It translates to CASSLVSGQPNSPLHF.

The genes are TRBV7-2 and TRBJ1-6; D possibly corresponds to TRBD1 (6 bases). The germline V gene has CDR1 SGHTA and CDR2 FQGNSA. V was pared by 2 bases and J by 10 bases, with 12 bases between. The CDR3 is 14 residues long. The CDR3 here is CASSLLGGRSPLHF. Written as DNA, the CDR3 is TGTGCCAGCAGCTTACTTGGGGGCCGGTCACCCCTCCACTTT.

The genes are TRBV29-1 and TRBJ1-1; the D gene is possibly TRBD1 (5 bases). Trimming cost V 6 bases and J 4 bases, with 18 bases left between them. CDR1 is SQVTM and CDR2 is ANQGSEA in the germline V gene. The CDR3 sequence is 14 residues long. CDR3 amino acids: CSVSKRGFGTEAFF. CDR3 DNA: TGCAGCGTCTCAAAAAGGGGCTTCGGCACTGAAGCTTTCTTT.

This rearrangement joins TRBV7-2 to TRBJ2-4; D might be TRBD2 (5 bases). The CDR3 is made up of 15 amino acids. Germline lookup yields CDR1 SGHTA and CDR2 FQGNSA. Deletions cut 2 bases from V and 0 bases from J, with 8 bases between. CDR3 sequence: CASSLTREAKNIQYF. CDR3 nucleotide sequence: TGTGCCAGCAGCTTAACGAGGGAAGCCAAAAACATTCAGTACTTC.

The V gene is TRBV14, the J gene TRBJ2-1; 7 bases match TRBD2. Germline trimming cut 0 bases from V and 5 bases from J; bases unmatched to any gene: 10. This CDR3 has 17 residues. Germline values: CDR1 SGHDN, CDR2 FVKESK. Here the CDR3 reads CASSQDGGRASDNEQFF. The CDR3 region has the DNA TGTGCCAGCAGCCAAGATGGGGGGAGGGCCAGCGACAATGAGCAGTTCTTC.

The CDR3 reads CASSPPQDRAGEKLFF. The CDR3 bases are TGTGCCAGCAGCCCACCCCAAGACAGGGCGGGGGAAAAACTGTTTTTT. The V and J genes are TRBV7-9 and TRBJ1-4, with 7 bases lining up with TRBD1. The length of the CDR3 is 16 residues. Germline CDR1 SEHNR, CDR2 FQNEAQ (reference sequence). Unmatched junction bases numbered 14, after V lost 5 bases and J lost 8 bases.

The V gene is TRBV5-6, the J gene TRBJ2-3; 11 nucleotides match TRBD2. J gave up 1 base and V 1 base, and 2 bases lay outside the gene matches. There are 16 residues in the CDR3. Germline V gives CDR1 SGHDT, CDR2 YYEEEE. CDR3 bases: TGTGCCAGCAGCTTGTGGGGACTAGCGGGCACAGATACGCAGTATTTT. Its protein is CASSLWGLAGTDTQYF.

This chain uses TRBV29-1 with TRBJ2-7; 8 bases are a match to TRBD2. V gave up 1 base and J gave up 7 bases; unmatched junction bases: 15. This CDR3 has 16 residues. CDR1 is SQVTM, CDR2 ANQGSEA, per germline. DNA for the CDR3: TGCAGCGTTGAAGGGGAGGGGAGCGGGAGATCACGGGAGCAGTACTTC. This sequence encodes CSVEGEGSGRSREQYF.

The chain links TRBV7-8 to TRBJ1-2; no reliable D call. V lost 5 bases and J 5 bases, leaving 12 bases between the germline ends. The germline V gene encodes CDR1 SGHVS and CDR2 FQNEAQ. The CDR3 totals 13 residues. The DNA for the CDR3 is TGTGCCAGCAGCAAGGTGGAAAGATATGGCTACACCTTC. It translates to CASSKVERYGYTF.